This is a list of T cell receptor beta chains from one sample in a study of control samples from healthy donors and cancer patients. Here immunoSEQ multiplex PCR was the method, and the copy in TCRdb shows in-frame clones only, minus some. The data show under 75,000 clones, over 75% seen once. The sample comprised PBMCs. The receptors stem from a woman aged 45-65 years with colorectal cancer. Each CDR3 is given with its conserved first and last residue. The order of the fields is D gene, clone size, J gene, V gene, CDR3 protein, CDR3 DNA. A D gene is named only where the DNA matches it firmly. Only part of the rows carry a size: once, few, many, or a class if the clone is expanded.

D: -
size: -
J: TRBJ1-2
V: TRBV5-1
CDR3: CASSLRGLYGYTF
DNA: TGCGCCAGCAGCTTGAGGGGTCTTTATGGCTACACCTTC

D: -
size: -
J: TRBJ1-1
V: TRBV30
CDR3: CAWKRQDGATEAFF
DNA: TGTGCCTGGAAGAGACAGGACGGGGCGACTGAAGCTTTCTTT

D: TRBD2
size: -
J: TRBJ2-2
V: TRBV19
CDR3: CASSTFMGLAAGELFF
DNA: TGTGCCAGTAGTACCTTTATGGGACTAGCGGCCGGGGAGCTGTTTTTT

D: -
size: -
J: TRBJ2-2
V: TRBV19
CDR3: CATSESGFGELFF
DNA: TGTGCCACCAGTGAGTCGGGATTCGGGGAGCTGTTTTTT

D: -
size: -
J: TRBJ1-1
V: TRBV19
CDR3: CASSIDGTGTHTEAFF
DNA: TGTGCCAGTAGTATAGATGGAACAGGCACGCACACTGAAGCTTTCTTT

D: -
size: -
J: TRBJ2-1
V: TRBV7-3
CDR3: CASSFHTAPGDEQFF
DNA: TGTGCCAGCAGCTTCCACACCGCACCCGGGGATGAGCAGTTCTTC

D: TRBD1
size: -
J: TRBJ2-3
V: TRBV7-9
CDR3: CASKTGTGITDTQYF
DNA: TGTGCCAGCAAAACCGGGACAGGGATCACAGATACGCAGTATTTT

D: -
size: -
J: TRBJ2-3
V: TRBV18
CDR3: CAGREEGPDTQYF
DNA: TGTGCCGGCCGTGAAGAGGGTCCAGATACGCAGTATTTT

D: -
size: -
J: TRBJ1-4
V: TRBV30
CDR3: CAWGDALKKLFF
DNA: TGTGCCTGGGGGGACGCTCTAAAAAAACTGTTTTTT

D: TRBD1
size: -
J: TRBJ2-2
V: TRBV2
CDR3: CASRPGQGATGELFF
DNA: TGTGCCAGCCGGCCGGGACAGGGGGCGACCGGGGAGCTGTTTTTT

D: TRBD1
size: -
J: TRBJ1-5
V: TRBV19
CDR3: CASQGAAGNQPQHF
DNA: TGTGCCAGCCAGGGGGCGGCTGGCAATCAGCCCCAGCATTTT

D: TRBD1
size: -
J: TRBJ1-3
V: TRBV11-2
CDR3: CASRQGAGNTIYF
DNA: TGTGCCAGCCGACAGGGTGCTGGAAACACCATATATTTT

D: -
size: -
J: TRBJ2-3
V: TRBV7-2
CDR3: CASSPGFDTQYF
DNA: TGTGCCAGCAGTCCAGGGTTCGACACGCAGTATTTT

D: TRBD2
size: -
J: TRBJ2-1
V: TRBV5-6
CDR3: CASSSGLSNYNEQFF
DNA: TGTGCCAGCAGCTCGGGACTATCGAACTACAATGAGCAGTTCTTC

D: -
size: -
J: TRBJ1-4
V: TRBV5-6
CDR3: CASSLAGAYEKLFF
DNA: TGTGCCAGCAGCTTGGCTGGGGCGTATGAAAAACTGTTTTTT

D: -
size: -
J: TRBJ1-6
V: TRBV7-3
CDR3: CASSLNSYNSPLHF
DNA: TGTGCCAGCAGCTTAAACTCCTATAATTCACCCCTCCACTTT

D: TRBD1
size: -
J: TRBJ1-1
V: TRBV19
CDR3: CASSTGQGWGTEAFF
DNA: TGTGCCAGTAGTACCGGACAGGGTTGGGGCACTGAAGCTTTCTTT

D: -
size: -
J: TRBJ1-1
V: TRBV11-2
CDR3: CASSLGGNLNTEAFF
DNA: TGTGCCAGCAGCTTAGGCGGAAACTTGAACACTGAAGCTTTCTTT

D: -
size: -
J: TRBJ1-2
V: TRBV19
CDR3: CASAVRQAITYGYTF
DNA: TGTGCCAGTGCCGTGAGACAGGCTATAACTTATGGCTACACCTTC

D: TRBD1
size: -
J: TRBJ1-1
V: TRBV18
CDR3: CASSPGQLNTEAFF
DNA: TGTGCCAGCTCACCGGGACAGCTGAACACTGAAGCTTTCTTT

D: TRBD1
size: -
J: TRBJ1-1
V: TRBV18
CDR3: CASSPLTGATEAFF
DNA: TGTGCCAGCTCTCCGCTGACAGGGGCCACTGAAGCTTTCTTT

D: TRBD1
size: -
J: TRBJ2-3
V: TRBV9
CDR3: CASSADRGSTDTQYF
DNA: TGTGCCAGCAGCGCAGACAGGGGAAGCACAGATACGCAGTATTTT

D: -
size: -
J: TRBJ1-1
V: TRBV5-1
CDR3: CASSLAQGGTEAFF
DNA: TGCGCCAGCAGCTTGGCGCAGGGAGGGACTGAAGCTTTCTTT

D: TRBD1
size: -
J: TRBJ2-2
V: TRBV10-1
CDR3: CASSVGQWTGELFF
DNA: TGCGCCAGCAGTGTGGGACAGTGGACCGGGGAGCTGTTTTTT

D: -
size: -
J: TRBJ1-1
V: TRBV12-3/TRBV12-4
CDR3: CASSLYRGERAFF
DNA: TGTGCCAGCAGTTTATATAGGGGGGAAAGAGCTTTCTTT

D: -
size: -
J: TRBJ2-7
V: TRBV5-1
CDR3: CASSSQTQSKEEEQYF
DNA: TGCGCCAGCAGCTCCCAGACCCAAAGCAAGGAAGAGGAGCAGTACTTC

D: TRBD1
size: -
J: TRBJ1-5
V: TRBV2
CDR3: CASSAGGAGQPQHF
DNA: TGTGCCAGCAGTGCAGGGGGCGCGGGGCAGCCCCAGCATTTT

D: TRBD2
size: -
J: TRBJ2-7
V: TRBV29-1
CDR3: CSVEEPVAGGSYEQYF
DNA: TGCAGCGTTGAAGAACCTGTAGCGGGAGGGTCCTACGAGCAGTACTTC

D: -
size: -
J: TRBJ2-2
V: TRBV6-6
CDR3: CASSPPAGELFF
DNA: TGTGCCAGCAGCCCGCCTGCCGGGGAGCTGTTTTTT

D: -
size: -
J: TRBJ2-7
V: TRBV30
CDR3: CAWTGRGRDEQYF
DNA: TGTGCCTGGACAGGAAGGGGCCGAGACGAGCAGTACTTC

D: -
size: -
J: TRBJ2-1
V: TRBV18
CDR3: CASSKTGTDWNEQFF
DNA: TGTGCCAGCTCGAAGACCGGGACGGACTGGAATGAGCAGTTCTTC

D: TRBD2
size: -
J: TRBJ2-1
V: TRBV6-5
CDR3: CASSGSSYNEQFF
DNA: TGTGCCAGTAGCGGGAGCTCCTACAATGAGCAGTTCTTC

D: TRBD1
size: -
J: TRBJ1-3
V: TRBV7-9
CDR3: CASSLKRTGVGNTIYF
DNA: TGTGCCAGCAGCCTCAAACGTACAGGGGTGGGAAACACCATATATTTT

D: -
size: -
J: TRBJ2-2
V: TRBV18
CDR3: CASSSPGRGAVF
DNA: TGTGCCAGCTCTTCCCCCGGTCGGGGAGCTGTTTTT

D: -
size: -
J: TRBJ2-1
V: TRBV6-6
CDR3: CASSSSTSGKRNEQFF
DNA: -

D: TRBD1
size: -
J: TRBJ1-3
V: TRBV7-6
CDR3: CASSPAAGGQRNTIYF
DNA: TGTGCCAGCAGCCCCGCAGCAGGGGGGCAGAGAAACACCATATATTTT

D: -
size: -
J: TRBJ1-2
V: TRBV19
CDR3: CASMPGEGLYGYTF
DNA: TGTGCCAGTATGCCAGGGGAGGGTCTCTATGGCTACACCTTC

D: TRBD1
size: -
J: TRBJ2-5
V: TRBV11-2
CDR3: CASSPSPGQQETQYF
DNA: TGTGCCAGCAGCCCCAGCCCGGGACAGCAAGAGACCCAGTACTTC

D: -
size: -
J: TRBJ1-2
V: TRBV5-6
CDR3: CASSRPAVSNYGYTF
DNA: TGTGCCAGCAGCCGGCCCGCAGTTTCTAACTATGGCTACACCTTC

D: -
size: -
J: TRBJ2-7
V: TRBV11-3
CDR3: CASSSGPARTNEQYF
DNA: TGTGCCAGCAGCTCAGGACCCGCTAGGACTAACGAGCAGTACTTC

D: -
size: -
J: TRBJ2-7
V: TRBV7-9
CDR3: CASSWTEYEQYF
DNA: TGTGCCAGCAGCTGGACAGAGTACGAGCAGTACTTC

D: -
size: -
J: TRBJ1-2
V: TRBV7-9
CDR3: CASTTDTNYGYTF
DNA: TGTGCCAGCACGACAGACACTAACTATGGCTACACCTTC

D: -
size: -
J: TRBJ2-5
V: TRBV29-1
CDR3: CSELATGGEETQYF
DNA: TGCAGCGAGCTAGCTACAGGGGGGGAAGAGACCCAGTACTTC

D: -
size: -
J: TRBJ2-1
V: TRBV2
CDR3: CASSEEGMQFF
DNA: TGTGCCAGCAGTGAAGAGGGGATGCAGTTCTTC

D: TRBD2
size: -
J: TRBJ2-3
V: TRBV29-1
CDR3: CSVLTSGGSTDTQYF
DNA: TGCAGCGTCCTGACTAGCGGGGGGAGCACAGATACGCAGTATTTT

D: -
size: -
J: TRBJ2-3
V: TRBV5-4
CDR3: CASSLSADTQYF
DNA: TGTGCCAGCAGCTTATCGGCAGATACGCAGTATTTT

D: -
size: -
J: TRBJ2-3
V: TRBV30
CDR3: CAWRGDLANTQYF
DNA: TGTGCCTGGAGGGGGGATCTAGCGAATACGCAGTATTTT

D: TRBD2
size: -
J: TRBJ2-7
V: TRBV5-1
CDR3: CASSTSGLADTHEQYF
DNA: TGCGCCAGCTCCACCTCGGGACTAGCGGACACCCACGAGCAGTACTTC

D: -
size: once
J: TRBJ2-1
V: TRBV5-1
CDR3: CASSFDPSSYNEQFF
DNA: TGCGCCAGCAGCTTTGACCCGAGCTCCTACAATGAGCAGTTCTTC

D: -
size: -
J: TRBJ1-1
V: TRBV5-1
CDR3: CASSPGSMNTEAFF
DNA: TGCGCCAGCAGCCCGGGGAGTATGAACACTGAAGCTTTCTTT

D: TRBD1
size: -
J: TRBJ2-7
V: TRBV29-1
CDR3: CSVDRGLDEQYF
DNA: TGCAGCGTGGACAGGGGGCTGGACGAGCAGTACTTC

D: -
size: -
J: TRBJ1-4
V: TRBV19
CDR3: CASRNPGSTNEKLFF
DNA: TGTGCCAGTAGGAACCCGGGCTCAACTAATGAAAAACTGTTTTTT